Following are 27 T cell receptor beta chains from one sample sequenced in a study of regulatory T cells in long-lasting Graves disease. Making the TCR library involved RNA that had been extracted from PBMCs. TCRdb reprocessed the reads via MiXCR and lists one record per CDR3 protein. The sample lists 750 or so distinct CDR3 sequences, roughly nine tenths occurring once. This specimen was peripheral blood mononuclear cells (PBMCs), taken with antithyroid drug treatment, in newly diagnosed or persistent Graves disease (not recorded which). These TCRs come from a female donor with Graves disease.

V usage is TRBV12-3 or TRBV12-4 and J usage is TRBJ1-1; no firm D call. V was clipped by 2 bases and J by 3 bases, with 10 bases between them. This CDR3 is 14 amino acids long. This chain's CDR3 is CASSLQGRDTEAFF. The CDR3 DNA follows: TGTGCCAGCAGTTTACAAGGGAGGGACACTGAAGCTTTCTTT.

The chain is built from TRBV7-2 and TRBJ2-5, with 7 bases that match TRBD2. The V and J ends lost 4 bases and 1 base, in that order; junction bases with no gene match: 6. Germline V lookup: CDR1 SGHTA, CDR2 FQGNSA. The CDR3 spans 15 residues. The CDR3 sequence: CASSSSGAAQETQYF. The CDR3 DNA sequence: TGTGCCAGCAGCTCTAGCGGAGCCGCCCAAGAGACCCAGTACTTC.

The V gene is TRBV4-2, the J gene TRBJ2-7, with 14 bases fitting TRBD2. The CDR3 covers 16 residues. CDR1 is LGHNA, CDR2 YNFKEQ, per germline. V lost 4 bases and J lost 5; bases outside the gene matches: 7. The DNA of the CDR3 is TGTGCCAGCAGCCGGCGAGGGACTAGCGGGAGCCACGAGCAGTACTTC. Translated: CASSRRGTSGSHEQYF.

V is TRBV11-2 and J is TRBJ1-4, with D perhaps matching TRBD1 (5 bases). V lost 0 bases and J lost 4, with 15 bases in between. The germline V gene has CDR1 SGHAT and CDR2 FQNNGV. This CDR3 has 17 amino acids. Here the CDR3 DNA reads TGTGCCAGCAGCTTAGATCTTGGGGCTCGGATTAATGAAAAACTGTTTTTT. Its protein product is CASSLDLGARINEKLFF.

The chain combines TRBV30 with TRBJ2-3; no reliable D call. This CDR3 is 14 amino acids long. Trimming removed 7 bases at V and 6 bases at J, with 20 bases between. Germline V gene lookup returns CDR1 GTSNPN and CDR2 SVGIG (reference sequence). The CDR3 DNA follows: TGTGCCTACGTGGTACACCACCCGCGGGATACGCAGTATTTT. Translated: CAYVVHHPRDTQYF. The full variable domain, in which reference TRBV30 and TRBJ2-3 provide the parts outside the CDR3, is SQTIHQWPATLVQPVGSPLSLECTVEGTSNPNLYWYRQAAGRGLQLLFYSVGIGQISSEVPQNLSASRPQDRQFILSSKKLLLSDSGFYLCAYVVHHPRDTQYFGPGTRLTVL.

The chain joins TRBV5-1 to TRBJ1-1, with D uncertain. The germline V gene has CDR1 SGHRS and CDR2 YFSETQ. The CDR3 runs 16 residues. V lost 1 base to trimming and J lost 1 base, with 14 bases between them. The CDR3 sequence: CASSLSLTGGNTEAFF. CDR3 coding DNA: TGCGCCAGCAGCTTGAGTTTAACGGGAGGGAACACTGAAGCTTTCTTT.

The rearrangement joins TRBV28 to TRBJ2-1; D remains unclear. Germline V CDR1 and CDR2: MDHEN, SYDVKM. The ends were cut back, 7 bases at V and 0 bases at J, with 13 bases in the middle. The CDR3 has 15 residues. CDR3 in DNA: TGTGCCAGCATAGCATCCCCTGACTCCTACAATGAGCAGTTCTTC. Translated, it gives CASIASPDSYNEQFF.

The rearrangement uses TRBV12-3 or TRBV12-4 and TRBJ2-1, with a tentative D call TRBD2 (5 bases). Trimming stripped 4 bases from V and 5 bases from J, with 12 bases between. The CDR3 sequence is 14 residues long. This chain's CDR3 is CASSSSSSDNEQFF. The CDR3 DNA is TGTGCCAGCAGTTCTAGCTCAAGTGACAATGAGCAGTTCTTC.

By share of the sample, this clonotype is hyperexpanded. This chain uses TRBV11-1 with TRBJ1-6, with 8 positions matching TRBD1. CDR1 SGHAT and CDR2 FQDESV come from the germline V gene (reference sequence). The CDR3 is 16 amino acids. The V gene end was trimmed by 5 bases and the J gene end by 10 bases; junction bases not matched to a gene: 13. CDR3 region: CASSSQRQGRASPLHF. Here the CDR3 DNA reads TGTGCCAGCAGCAGCCAAAGACAGGGGCGCGCCTCACCCCTCCACTTT.

DNA of the CDR3: TGTGCCATCAGTGTACAGGGCGCTGAAGCTTTCTTT. The encoded protein is CAISVQGAEAFF. This rearrangement joins TRBV10-3 to TRBJ1-1, with a weak D call TRBD1 (6 bases). The CDR3 length is 12 residues. The germline CDR1 and CDR2 sequences are ENHRY and SYGVKD. Trimming pared 4 bases from V and 6 bases from J, leaving 9 bases between.

This clonotype was detected once. This sequence joins TRBV12-3 or TRBV12-4 and TRBJ2-2, with 14 bases aligning to TRBD2. The CDR3 is 15 residues long. V gave up 8 bases and J gave up 4 bases; unmatched junction bases: 3. CDR3 DNA: TGTGCCAGCTTTGGGACTAGCGGGGGCACCGGGGAGCTGTTTTTT. This gives the protein CASFGTSGGTGELFF.

The gene calls are TRBV5-6 and TRBJ1-4; a possible D gene is TRBD1 (5 bases). Germline values: CDR1 SGHDT, CDR2 YYEEEE. This CDR3 region has 15 residues. The V and J ends lost 0 bases and 7 bases respectively, with 13 bases between them. The DNA of the CDR3 is TGTGCCAGCAGCTTGGTGACAGCTGGGGGTGAAAAACTGTTTTTT. Protein product: CASSLVTAGGEKLFF.

The chain links TRBV10-3 to TRBJ2-3; 10 bases line up with TRBD2. V was clipped by 6 bases and J by 6 bases; unmatched bases: 6. CDR3 size: 14 residues. The V gene's germline CDR1 is ENHRY and CDR2 SYGVKD. CDR3 in amino acids: CAISQPSGGDTQYF. CDR3 bases: TGTGCCATCAGCCAGCCTAGCGGGGGTGATACGCAGTATTTT.

A single count supports this clonotype. The CDR3 here is CASSFAATNEKLFF. CDR3 bases: TGTGCCAGCAGCTTCGCCGCAACTAATGAAAAACTGTTTTTT. The chain is built from TRBV7-2 and TRBJ1-4; D gene uncertain. The CDR3 spans 14 residues. Germline V gene lookup returns CDR1 SGHTA and CDR2 FQGNSA. With 3 bases removed from V and 0 bases from J, the gap between germline ends came to 5 bases.

The chain carries TRBV2 and TRBJ1-4; a possible D gene is TRBD1 (5 bases). The length of the CDR3 is 13 residues. Per the germline V gene, CDR1 is SNHLY and CDR2 is FYNNEI. V lost 8 bases to trimming and J lost 3 bases, with 10 bases between them. CDR3 in DNA: TGTGCCAGCTGGGGGGTGGCTAATGAAAAACTGTTTTTT. Translated, it gives CASWGVANEKLFF.

The chain employs TRBV28 and TRBJ2-5, with TRBD2 matching over 7 bases. CDR1 and CDR2 from the germline V gene are MDHEN and SYDVKM. The CDR3 length is 13 residues. V lost 3 bases to trimming and J lost 5 bases; unmatched junction nucleotides: 3. In DNA form, the CDR3 reads TGTGCCAGCAGTTTGGGAGGGTGGGAGACCCAGTACTTC. Translating it yields CASSLGGWETQYF.

This chain uses TRBV12-3 or TRBV12-4 with TRBJ2-5; D unresolved. V was shortened by 5 bases and J by 0 bases, with 4 bases between the two germline ends. The CDR3 spans 12 residues. CDR3 DNA sequence: TGTGCCAGCAGTCCGTACCAAGAGACCCAGTACTTC. Translating gives CASSPYQETQYF.

In DNA, the CDR3 is TGCGCCAGCAGCAAGGGACAGGACTCCTACGAGCAGTACTTC. It encodes CASSKGQDSYEQYF. This chain links TRBV5-1 with TRBJ2-7, with 8 bases aligning to TRBD1. V was pared by 4 bases and J by 0 bases, with 3 bases of the junction left unmatched. Per the germline V gene, CDR1 is SGHRS and CDR2 is YFSETQ. This CDR3 has 14 amino acids.

The rearrangement joins TRBV12-3 or TRBV12-4 to TRBJ2-7; TRBD1 aligns across 7 bases. This CDR3 has 14 amino acids. The V gene end was trimmed by 6 bases and the J gene end by 2 bases; junction bases not matched to a gene: 7. CDR3 sequence: CASSLRDSPYEQYF. In nucleotides, the CDR3 is TGTGCCAGCAGCCTCCGGGACAGTCCCTACGAGCAGTACTTC.

The V gene is TRBV29-1, the J gene TRBJ1-1; D uncertain. V was shortened by 1 base and J by 6 bases, with 6 bases between the two germline ends. Germline assignment: CDR1 SQVTM and CDR2 ANQGSEA. The CDR3 contains 11 residues. CDR3 sequence (DNA): TGCAGCGTTGAAGTACAGTCTGAAGCTTTCTTT. Residues: CSVEVQSEAFF.

The genes are TRBV12-3 or TRBV12-4 and TRBJ2-4; 8 bases match TRBD1. V lost 6 bases, J lost 6 bases, and 7 bases stayed unmatched. The CDR3 runs to 14 residues. The CDR3 nucleotides are TGTGCCAGCAGCCTTCAGGGGGCAGGAAACATTCAGTACTTC. It codes for CASSLQGAGNIQYF.

V usage is TRBV12-3 or TRBV12-4 and J usage is TRBJ2-1; D gene uncertain. V lost 6 bases and J 5 bases, leaving 8 bases between the germline ends. The CDR3 covers 12 residues. CDR3 sequence reads: CASRIQDNEQFF. The CDR3 coding sequence is TGTGCCAGCAGGATACAAGACAATGAGCAGTTCTTC.

The chain combines TRBV5-4 with TRBJ2-3, with D perhaps TRBD1 or TRBD2 (5 bases each). The CDR3 loop spans 15 amino acids. Per the germline V gene, CDR1 is SGHNT and CDR2 is YYREEE (reference sequence). V was trimmed by 3 bases and J by 3 bases, leaving 14 bases between them. CDR3 coding DNA: TGTGCCAGCAGCTCAGAGCCGGGGCCGACAGATACGCAGTATTTT. Protein sequence: CASSSEPGPTDTQYF.

The CDR3 DNA is TGTGCCAGCAGCCGCCCGACACTCGTTAGCGGGGGCCAAGAGACCCAGTACTTC. It codes for CASSRPTLVSGGQETQYF. This rearrangement joins TRBV3-1 to TRBJ2-5; 9 bases are shared with TRBD2. With V trimmed by 4 bases and J by 1 base, 13 bases remained unmatched. Germline CDR1 reads LGHDT; CDR2 reads YNNKEL (reference sequence). The CDR3 totals 18 residues.

CDR3 residues: CASSSGQGAFPPEETQYF. CDR3 nucleotide sequence: TGTGCCAGCAGTTCGGGACAGGGTGCCTTCCCGCCTGAAGAGACCCAGTACTTC. The rearrangement joins TRBV6-5 to TRBJ2-5, with 9 bases fitting TRBD1. This CDR3 contains 18 residues. CDR1 and CDR2 from the germline V gene are MNHEY and SVGAGI. The V and J ends lost 4 bases and 3 bases, in that order; junction bases with no gene match: 15.

The chain has TRBV20-1 and TRBJ1-1; 7 bases fit TRBD1. The ends lost 1 base at V and 1 base at J; junction bases unmatched: 15. CDR1 is DFQATT, CDR2 SNEGSKA, per germline (reference sequence). The CDR3 contains 18 residues. The CDR3 sequence is CSARAIRRTGGWNTEAFF. CDR3 in DNA: TGCAGTGCTAGAGCTATACGAAGGACAGGCGGATGGAACACTGAAGCTTTCTTT.

J is TRBJ2-3 and V is TRBV4-1, with TRBD2 identical over 8 bases. The CDR3 totals 14 residues. Germline CDR1 is MGHRA and CDR2 is YSYEKL. V lost 5 bases to trimming and J lost 6 bases; unmatched junction nucleotides: 7. CDR3 DNA sequence: TGCGCCAGCAGCGCGAGCGGGGGAGAGGATACGCAGTATTTT. It specifies CASSASGGEDTQYF.